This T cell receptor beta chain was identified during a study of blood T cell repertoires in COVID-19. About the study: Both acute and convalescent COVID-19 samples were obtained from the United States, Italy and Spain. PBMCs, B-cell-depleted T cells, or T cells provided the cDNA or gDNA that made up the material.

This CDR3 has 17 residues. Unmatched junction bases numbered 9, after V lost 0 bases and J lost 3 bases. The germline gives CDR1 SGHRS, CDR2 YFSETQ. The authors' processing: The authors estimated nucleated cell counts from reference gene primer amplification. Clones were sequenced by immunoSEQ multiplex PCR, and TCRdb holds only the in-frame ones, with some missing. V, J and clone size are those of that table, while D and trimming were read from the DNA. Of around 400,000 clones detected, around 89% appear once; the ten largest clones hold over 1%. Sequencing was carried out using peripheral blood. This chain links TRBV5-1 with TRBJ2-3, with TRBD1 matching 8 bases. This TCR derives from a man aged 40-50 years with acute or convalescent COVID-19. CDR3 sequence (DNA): TGCGCCAGCAGCTTGGAAGGGGCAGGGGGCTTGACAGATACGCAGTATTTT. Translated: CASSLEGAGGLTDTQYF.